This record looks at one T cell receptor beta chain sequence and its context. The data are from a study of blood T cell repertoires in COVID-19. Study context: From the United States, Italy and Spain came samples of acute and convalescent COVID-19.

Participants' reported clinical history set cohort assignment. Donors in Cohort 3 counted as recovered after two negative PCRs, clearance, or symptom resolution. Germline V lookup: CDR1 SGHVS, CDR2 FQNEAQ. The CDR3 runs 14 residues. J was trimmed by 8 bases and V by 1 base; bases with no gene match: 3. The data were produced by immunoSEQ multiplex PCR, yet TCRdb's version contains in-frame clones alone and is incomplete. The table has over 200,000 clones, about 80% seen once. The V gene is TRBV7-8, the J gene TRBJ2-2; 8 bases align to TRBD1. The specimen sequenced was PBMCs or T cells enriched from blood (not recorded which). The receptor comes from a man in his sixties who had recovered from COVID-19. The DNA for the CDR3 is TGTGCCAGCAGCTTAGACAGGGGGATTGGGGAGCTGTTTTTT. Protein: CASSLDRGIGELFF.